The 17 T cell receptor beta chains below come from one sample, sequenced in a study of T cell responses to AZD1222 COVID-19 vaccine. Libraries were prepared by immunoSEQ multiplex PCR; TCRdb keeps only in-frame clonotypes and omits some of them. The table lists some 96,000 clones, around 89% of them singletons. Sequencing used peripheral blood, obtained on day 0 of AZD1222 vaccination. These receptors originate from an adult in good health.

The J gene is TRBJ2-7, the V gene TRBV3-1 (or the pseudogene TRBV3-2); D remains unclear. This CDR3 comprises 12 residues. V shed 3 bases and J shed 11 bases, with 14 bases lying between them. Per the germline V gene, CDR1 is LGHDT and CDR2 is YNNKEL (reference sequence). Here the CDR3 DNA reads TGTGCCAGCAGCCATGATAGCCGGATTAAGTACTTC. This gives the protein CASSHDSRIKYF.

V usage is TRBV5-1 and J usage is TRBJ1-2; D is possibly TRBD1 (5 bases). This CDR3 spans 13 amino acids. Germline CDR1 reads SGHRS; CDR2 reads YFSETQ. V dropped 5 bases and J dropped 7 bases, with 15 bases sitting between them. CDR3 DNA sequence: TGCGCCAGCAGTTACGAGGGGTCCCTTGGCTACACCTTC. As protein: CASSYEGSLGYTF.

CDR3 DNA sequence: TGTGCCAGCAGCCAACCCGGGACAGGGGGCTATGGCTACACCTTC. Translation: CASSQPGTGGYGYTF. The J gene is TRBJ1-2, the V gene TRBV4-2, with 11 nucleotides matching TRBD1. V dropped 2 bases and J dropped 4; count of bases not matched to a gene: 3. The germline CDR1 and CDR2 sequences are LGHNA and YNFKEQ. The CDR3 consists of 15 residues.

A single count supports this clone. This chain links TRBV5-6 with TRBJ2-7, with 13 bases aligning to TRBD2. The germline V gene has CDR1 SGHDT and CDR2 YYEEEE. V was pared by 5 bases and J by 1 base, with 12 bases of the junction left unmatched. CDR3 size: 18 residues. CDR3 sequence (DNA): TGTGCCAGCAGACCCCTAGGACTAGCGGGAGAGGGATCCTACGAGCAGTACTTC. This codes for CASRPLGLAGEGSYEQYF. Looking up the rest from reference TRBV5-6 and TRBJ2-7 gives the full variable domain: DAGVTQSPTHLIKTRGQQVTLRCSPKSGHDTVSWYQQALGQGPQFIFQYYEEEERQRGNFPDRFSGHQFPNYSSELNVNALLLGDSALYLCASRPLGLAGEGSYEQYFGPGTRLTVT.

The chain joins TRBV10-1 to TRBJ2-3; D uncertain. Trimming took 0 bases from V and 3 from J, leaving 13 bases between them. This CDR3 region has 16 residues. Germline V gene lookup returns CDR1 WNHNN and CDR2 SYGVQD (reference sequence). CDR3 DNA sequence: TGCGCCAGCAGTGAGTCGGCGCTAGAGGCAACAGATACGCAGTATTTT. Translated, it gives CASSESALEATDTQYF.

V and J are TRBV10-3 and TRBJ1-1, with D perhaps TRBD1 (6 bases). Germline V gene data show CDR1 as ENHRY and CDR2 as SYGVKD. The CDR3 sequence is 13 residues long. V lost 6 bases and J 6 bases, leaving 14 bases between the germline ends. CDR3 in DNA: TGTGCCATCAGCAGGGGAACCATAGCTGAAGCTTTCTTT. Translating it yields CAISRGTIAEAFF.

The CDR3 protein is CASSLQGLTEAFF. In DNA form, the CDR3 reads TGCGCCAGCAGCTTGCAGGGTCTGACTGAAGCTTTCTTT. The chain carries TRBV5-1 and TRBJ1-1, with a tentative D call TRBD1 (5 bases). Germline V gene lookup returns CDR1 SGHRS and CDR2 YFSETQ. Deletions cut 1 base from V and 5 bases from J, with 9 bases between. This CDR3 comprises 13 residues.

CDR3 residues: CASRSGLYEGSYNEQFF. Here the CDR3 DNA reads TGTGCCAGCAGGTCGGGACTTTACGAGGGCTCCTACAATGAGCAGTTCTTC. The chain is built from TRBV7-9 and TRBJ2-1; tentatively, D is TRBD2 (6 bases). The CDR3 has 17 residues. Germline values: CDR1 SEHNR, CDR2 FQNEAQ (reference sequence). V lost 6 bases to trimming and J lost 0 bases, with 18 bases between them.

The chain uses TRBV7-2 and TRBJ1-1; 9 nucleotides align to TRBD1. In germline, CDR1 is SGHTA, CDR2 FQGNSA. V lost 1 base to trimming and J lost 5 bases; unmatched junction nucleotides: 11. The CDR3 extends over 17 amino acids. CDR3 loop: CASSLVRGQGIRTEAFF. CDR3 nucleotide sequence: TGTGCCAGCAGCTTAGTTAGAGGACAGGGGATAAGGACTGAAGCTTTCTTT.

CDR3: CASSDILTDEPQHF. The CDR3 DNA reads as TGTGCCAGCAGTGATATTCTGACTGACGAGCCCCAGCATTTT. The genes are TRBV2 and TRBJ1-5; unclear D gene. This CDR3 has 14 amino acids. Trimming cost V 3 bases and J 8 bases, with 14 bases left between them. Germline CDR1 SNHLY, CDR2 FYNNEI.

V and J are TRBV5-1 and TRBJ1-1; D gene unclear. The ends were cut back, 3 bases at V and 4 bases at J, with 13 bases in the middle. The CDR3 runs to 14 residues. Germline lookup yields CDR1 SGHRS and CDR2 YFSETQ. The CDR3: CASSYPDKGTEAFF. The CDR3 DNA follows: TGCGCCAGCAGCTACCCCGACAAGGGCACTGAAGCTTTCTTT.

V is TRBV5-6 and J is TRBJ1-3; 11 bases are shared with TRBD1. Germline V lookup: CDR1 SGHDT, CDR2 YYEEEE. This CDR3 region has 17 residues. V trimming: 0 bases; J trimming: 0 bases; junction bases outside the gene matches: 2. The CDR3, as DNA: TGTGCCAGCAGCTTGGATGGGACAGGGGGCTCTGGAAACACCATATATTTT. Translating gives CASSLDGTGGSGNTIYF.

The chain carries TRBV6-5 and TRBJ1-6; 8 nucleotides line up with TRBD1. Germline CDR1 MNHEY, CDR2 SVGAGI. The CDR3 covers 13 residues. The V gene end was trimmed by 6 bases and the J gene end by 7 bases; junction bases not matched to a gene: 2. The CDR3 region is CASSGQGNSPLHF. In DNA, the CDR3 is TGTGCCAGCAGCGGACAGGGCAATTCACCCCTCCACTTT.

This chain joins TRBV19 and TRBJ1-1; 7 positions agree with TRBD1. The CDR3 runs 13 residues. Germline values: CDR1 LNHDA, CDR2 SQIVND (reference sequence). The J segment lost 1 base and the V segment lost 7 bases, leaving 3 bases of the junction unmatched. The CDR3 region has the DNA TGTGCCAGTAAGGAGGGGGCGAACACTGAAGCTTTCTTT. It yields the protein CASKEGANTEAFF.

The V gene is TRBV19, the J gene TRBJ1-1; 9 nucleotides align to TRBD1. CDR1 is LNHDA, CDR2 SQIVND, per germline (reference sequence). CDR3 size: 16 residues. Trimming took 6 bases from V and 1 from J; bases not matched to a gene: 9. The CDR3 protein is CASRERQGERNTEAFF. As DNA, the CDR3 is TGTGCCAGTAGGGAGAGACAGGGGGAACGGAACACTGAAGCTTTCTTT.

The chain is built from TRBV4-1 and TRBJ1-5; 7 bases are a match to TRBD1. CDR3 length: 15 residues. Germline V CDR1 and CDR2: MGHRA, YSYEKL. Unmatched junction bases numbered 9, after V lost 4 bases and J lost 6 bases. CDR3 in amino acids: CASSPHTGESQPQHF. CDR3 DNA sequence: TGCGCCAGCAGCCCCCATACAGGGGAGTCTCAGCCCCAGCATTTT.

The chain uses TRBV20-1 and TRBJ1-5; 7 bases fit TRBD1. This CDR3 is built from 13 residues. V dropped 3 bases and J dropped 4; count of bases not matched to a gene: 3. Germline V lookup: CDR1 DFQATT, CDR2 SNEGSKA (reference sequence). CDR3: CSASIQGNQPQHF. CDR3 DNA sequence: TGCAGTGCTAGTATACAGGGGAATCAGCCCCAGCATTTT.